Listed below are T cell receptor beta chains from one sample, sequenced in a study of post-analysis software for immune sequencing data. TCRdb redid the calling of the PCR reads with MiXCR, one entry per CDR3 protein. The sample records 350,000 to 450,000 distinct CDR3 sequences, more than 30% being singletons. The sequencing input was blood. These receptors were taken from a girl aged 2-10 years with multiple sclerosis. CDR3s leave out the opening cysteine and the closing phenylalanine or tryptophan.

V | CDR3
TRBV27 | ASSYSSGRNPNEQF
TRBV6-5 | ASIDDRNDGYT
TRBV7-9 | ASRTDRGGYT
TRBV5-4 | ATRSIGDPGEQF
TRBV12-3/TRBV12-4 | ASSTNDEKLF
TRBV6-5 | AGSYSKQGFYTQY
TRBV7-3 | ASSSRLAGGADTQY
TRBV10-2 | ASWTARETQY
TRBV5-1 | ASSLGLAGLNEQF
TRBV28 | ASSPVLGTGHYNEQY
TRBV7-2 | ASSLRYSSTDTRY
TRBV12-3/TRBV12-4 | ASSPARASPDTQY
TRBV7-2 | ASSRGVSSSYEQY
TRBV5-1 | ASSLGPPTGRGYEQY
TRBV5-1 | ASSLVGELNTEAF
TRBV12-3/TRBV12-4 | ASSLIGTYNEQF
TRBV9 | ASSDGHRETQY
TRBV28 | ASSFGTGRGVNEQF
TRBV11-2 | ARSLAGRAEGETQY
TRBV4-1 | ASSQDGRSEQF
TRBV7-9 | ASSYTSSYEQY
TRBV27 | ASPHVGTSNQPQH
TRBV15 | ATSRDLGRLSYT
TRBV27 | ASTLTGASNQPQH
TRBV28 | ASKRGTGGYQPQH
TRBV20-1 | SASGLAGVAETQY
TRBV7-9 | ASSPRQGGYDGYT
TRBV27 | ASSQGFGIQY
TRBV12-5 | ASGKLAGGF
TRBV15 | ATSSSPSGPTYNEQF
TRBV10-3 | AISGLEPYEQY